The 23 T cell receptor beta chains below were found in one sample sequenced in a study of blood T cells in healthy people across ages. Sample-barcoded 5' priming and a J-beta primer mix drove a second PCR of roughly 6 to 12 cycles. From the 5' RACE reads, TCRdb called clonotypes with MiXCR, one entry per CDR3 protein. The table shows more than 1.4 million distinct CDR3 sequences, with around 42% occurring only once. Material for sequencing was blood. Receptor source: a woman aged 18-35 years in good health.

Only a few counts were recorded for this clonotype. The CDR3 loop is CASSQFQGPREPQHF. For the CDR3, the DNA is TGCGCCAGCAGCCAATTCCAGGGGCCCAGGGAGCCCCAGCATTTT. V is TRBV4-1 and J is TRBJ1-5, with a weak D call TRBD1 (6 bases). Germline loops: CDR1 MGHRA, CDR2 YSYEKL. This CDR3 is built from 15 residues. V lost 2 bases and J lost 8, with 16 bases in between.

The chain couples TRBV6-1 to TRBJ2-2; D might be TRBD2 (6 bases). V lost 6 bases and J 8 bases, leaving 13 bases between the germline ends. The germline V gene encodes CDR1 MNHNS and CDR2 SASEGT. The CDR3 sequence is 13 residues long. This chain's CDR3 is CASSLAGLGELFF. For the CDR3, the DNA is TGTGCCAGCAGCCTGGCGGGATTAGGGGAGCTGTTTTTT.

The chain employs TRBV19 and TRBJ2-1; D might be TRBD1 (6 bases). This CDR3 region has 13 residues. Germline assignment: CDR1 LNHDA and CDR2 SQIVND (reference sequence). The ends were cut back, 6 bases at V and 8 bases at J, with 14 bases in the middle. CDR3 nucleotides: TGTGCCAGTAGACCACAGGGTGTGGATGAGCAGTTCTTC. Its translation is CASRPQGVDEQFF.

The chain joins TRBV3-1 to TRBJ2-1; 10 nucleotides line up with TRBD2. The CDR3 contains 19 residues. Germline V gene sequence: CDR1 LGHDT, CDR2 YNNKEL (reference sequence). V shed 1 base, J shed 0 bases, and the junction held 9 bases outside the gene matches. Written as DNA, the CDR3 is TGTGCCAGCAGCCAAGCCCTAGCGGGAGACCCAAGCTCCTACAATGAGCAGTTCTTC. Protein: CASSQALAGDPSSYNEQFF.

A note on this clonotype: With a much larger clone just one base away, this may be a read error. This chain joins TRBV9 and TRBJ2-1, with 9 bases aligning to TRBD2. Per germline, CDR1 SGDLS and CDR2 YYNGEE. The CDR3 totals 18 residues. Trimming at V came to 0 bases and at J to 9 bases, leaving 16 bases not matched to a gene. The CDR3 nucleotides are TGTGCCAGCAGCGTAGGAATGAGGGGCGGGGGGGCCGGGAGTGAGCAGTTCTTC. This encodes CASSVGMRGGGAGSEQFF.

The sample holds many counts of this clonotype. The chain joins TRBV6-5 to TRBJ2-7; 10 nucleotides align to TRBD1. CDR3 length: 13 residues. Losses at the gene ends were 6 bases for V and 4 bases for J; bases not matched to a gene: 3. From germline, CDR1 is MNHEY and CDR2 SVGAGI. CDR3 protein: CASRRTGGYEQYF. DNA of the CDR3: TGTGCCAGCAGGCGGACAGGGGGTTACGAGCAGTACTTC.

The chain combines TRBV20-1 with TRBJ2-1, with 8 bases fitting TRBD2. Unmatched junction bases numbered 17, after V lost 3 bases and J lost 7 bases. This CDR3 spans 17 amino acids. CDR1 DFQATT and CDR2 SNEGSKA come from the germline V gene (reference sequence). CDR3 DNA: TGCAGTGCTAGGGGCCTCGGGAGGGGCGCCGATGTAAATGAGCAGTTCTTC. Residues: CSARGLGRGADVNEQFF.

The sample holds a few counts of this clonotype. The DNA for the CDR3 is TGTGCCAGCAGTGTAGAGGGGGGCAATGAGCAGTACTTC. Amino acid sequence: CASSVEGGNEQYF. The chain links TRBV12-3 or TRBV12-4 to TRBJ2-5; either TRBD1 or TRBD2 may supply D (6 bases each). The CDR3 is 13 residues long. V shed 5 bases and J shed 11 bases, with 18 bases lying between them.

The chain combines TRBV4-2 with TRBJ2-7; TRBD2 aligns across 15 bases. Germline V gives CDR1 LGHNA, CDR2 YNFKEQ. This CDR3 has 20 amino acids. The trim removed 0 bases at V and 4 bases at J, leaving 13 bases unmatched. The CDR3 coding sequence is TGTGCCAGCAGCCAAGACCTGGGACTAGCGGGAGGCCCAAGTTCTTACGAGCAGTACTTC. Its protein product is CASSQDLGLAGGPSSYEQYF.

J is TRBJ1-2 and V is TRBV6-5, with D perhaps TRBD1 (5 bases). Germline-derived CDR1 and CDR2 are MNHEY and SVGAGI. This CDR3 spans 14 amino acids. The germline V and J ends were trimmed by 6 bases and 8 bases, with 19 bases remaining between them. CDR3: CASSYRPLGAGYTF. The DNA for the CDR3 is TGTGCCAGCAGCTACAGACCCTTAGGGGCGGGCTACACCTTC.

This clonotype was counted once. The V gene is TRBV20-1, the J gene TRBJ2-7, with TRBD2 matching over 7 bases. Trimming removed 1 base from V and 0 bases from J; junction bases left unmatched: 9. This CDR3 region has 16 residues. Germline values: CDR1 DFQATT, CDR2 SNEGSKA (reference sequence). The CDR3 is CSARGEGKPFSYEQYF. The CDR3 DNA reads as TGCAGTGCTAGAGGGGAGGGCAAGCCCTTCTCCTACGAGCAGTACTTC.

The chain combines TRBV7-9 with TRBJ1-2; TRBD1 is a possible D gene (5 bases). Germline V gives CDR1 SEHNR, CDR2 FQNEAQ (reference sequence). The CDR3 length is 15 residues. The V and J ends lost 6 bases and 7 bases respectively, with 21 bases between them. CDR3 DNA: TGTGCCAGCAGTCTTTCGGGACCGGCGCAGGGTGGCTACACCTTC. Amino acid sequence: CASSLSGPAQGGYTF. Filled out from reference TRBV7-9 and TRBJ1-2, the complete variable domain reads DTGVSQNPRHKITKRGQNVTFRCDPISEHNRLYWYRQTLGQGPEFLTYFQNEAQLEKSRLLSDRFSAERPKGSFSTLEIQRTEQGDSAMYLCASSLSGPAQGGYTFGSGTRLTVV.

This clonotype was counted only a few times. This sequence joins TRBV11-1 and TRBJ2-7; a possible D gene is TRBD2 (5 bases). The ends were cut back, 2 bases at V and 4 bases at J, with 21 bases in the middle. The CDR3 is 17 residues long. Germline V gene sequence: CDR1 SGHAT, CDR2 FQDESV (reference sequence). The CDR3 bases are TGTGCCAGCAGCTTAACGGTCGGTACGGGGTTCGGTTACGAGCAGTACTTC. Protein product: CASSLTVGTGFGYEQYF.

This chain joins TRBV6-1 and TRBJ2-5; tentatively, D is TRBD2 (6 bases). This CDR3 contains 16 residues. Per the germline V gene, CDR1 is MNHNS and CDR2 is SASEGT. Trimming pared 0 bases from V and 5 bases from J, leaving 16 bases between. The CDR3 DNA reads as TGTGCCAGCAGTGAAGCGGCCGGGGGTCGCTGGGAGACCCAGTACTTC. As protein: CASSEAAGGRWETQYF.

This clonotype was seen a handful of times. The V call is TRBV4-2, the J call TRBJ2-1; D may match TRBD1 or TRBD2 (5 bases each). Near its end, the DNA agrees better with TRBJ2-7, so the J call may be wrong. CDR1 and CDR2 (germline): LGHNA, YNFKEQ. The CDR3 consists of 16 residues. CDR3 nucleotide sequence: TGTGCCAGCAGCCAAGGTGGGGGATACTCCTACAATGAGCAGTACTTC. It encodes CASSQGGGYSYNEQYF.

This chain uses TRBV29-1 with TRBJ2-1; D not resolved. Germline CDR1 and CDR2: SQVTM and ANQGSEA. Trimming shortened V by 0 bases and J by 3 bases, and 15 bases separated the two germline ends. The CDR3 is made up of 16 amino acids. The CDR3 here is CSVEEVDAAFYNEQFF. The DNA for the CDR3 is TGCAGCGTTGAAGAAGTGGATGCGGCATTCTACAATGAGCAGTTCTTC.

The sample holds a few counts of this clonotype. The gene calls are TRBV21-1 and TRBJ1-3. TRBV21-1 is flagged as a pseudogene. This CDR3 is built from 14 residues. In DNA form, the CDR3 reads TGTGCCAGCAGCAAGGGGGGCTCAGGAAACACCATATATTTT. This codes for CASSKGGSGNTIYF.

This clonotype has more than one count but fewer than ten. The chain combines TRBV20-1 with TRBJ2-5; D is undetermined. Per the germline V gene, CDR1 is DFQATT and CDR2 is SNEGSKA (reference sequence). The ends were cut back, 0 bases at V and 4 bases at J, with 9 bases in the middle. There are 13 residues in the CDR3. CDR3 loop: CSARDLKAETQYF. In DNA form, the CDR3 reads TGCAGTGCTAGAGATCTAAAGGCAGAGACCCAGTACTTC.

This clonotype was seen a few times. The CDR3 DNA is TGTGCCAGCAGCCCACTCAGGGGGGAGCAGTTCTTC. It specifies CASSPLRGEQFF. The chain has TRBV6-5 and TRBJ2-1, with TRBD1 identical over 7 bases. Per germline, CDR1 MNHEY and CDR2 SVGAGI. V shed 6 bases and J 10 bases; nucleotides not matched to a gene: 6. The CDR3 extends over 12 amino acids.

A few counts support this clonotype. The chain couples TRBV25-1 to TRBJ1-2; D not resolved. The CDR3 sequence is 14 residues long. V was cut by 8 bases and J by 3 bases, with 16 bases left in between. CDR1 and CDR2 from the germline V gene are MGHDK and SYGVNS. The CDR3 here is CASGEVGYDYGYTF. The CDR3 nucleotides read TGTGCCAGCGGGGAGGTGGGGTACGACTATGGCTACACCTTC.

The chain has TRBV7-8 and TRBJ1-6; the D is unclear. The CDR3 spans 12 residues. Germline V CDR1 and CDR2: SGHVS, FQNEAQ. Trimming removed 3 bases from V and 10 bases from J, with 7 bases in between. Written as DNA, the CDR3 is TGTGCCAGCAGCTTCACACTATCACCCCTCCACTTT. The encoded protein is CASSFTLSPLHF.

The chain uses TRBV18 and TRBJ2-1; the match to TRBD2 covers 9 bases. There are 17 residues in the CDR3. The germline CDR1 and CDR2 sequences are KGHSH and LQKENI. With 3 bases clipped from V and 5 bases from J, the junction kept 11 bases outside the gene matches. The CDR3 bases are TGTGCCAGCTCACCCATGCCTCTAGCGGGGCTGGACAATGAGCAGTTCTTC. It specifies CASSPMPLAGLDNEQFF.

The rearrangement joins TRBV12-3 or TRBV12-4 to TRBJ2-1; 10 bases align to TRBD1. V lost 2 bases to trimming and J lost 10 bases; unmatched junction nucleotides: 11. The CDR3 spans 16 residues. The CDR3 coding sequence is TGTGCCAGCAGTTTATCCCGGACAGGGGGAGCTTACGAGCAGTTCTTC. It specifies CASSLSRTGGAYEQFF.